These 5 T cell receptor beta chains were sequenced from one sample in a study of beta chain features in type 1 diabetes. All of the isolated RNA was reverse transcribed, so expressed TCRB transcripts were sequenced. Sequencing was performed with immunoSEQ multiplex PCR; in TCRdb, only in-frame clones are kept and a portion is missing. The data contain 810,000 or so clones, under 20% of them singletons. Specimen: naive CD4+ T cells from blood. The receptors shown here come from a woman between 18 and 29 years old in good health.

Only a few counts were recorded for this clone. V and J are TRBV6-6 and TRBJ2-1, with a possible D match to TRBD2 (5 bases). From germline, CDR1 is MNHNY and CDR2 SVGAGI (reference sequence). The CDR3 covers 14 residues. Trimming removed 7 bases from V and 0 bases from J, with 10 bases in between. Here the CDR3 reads CASTGVSSYNEQFF. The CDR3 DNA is TGTGCCAGCACCGGGGTAAGCTCCTACAATGAGCAGTTCTTC.

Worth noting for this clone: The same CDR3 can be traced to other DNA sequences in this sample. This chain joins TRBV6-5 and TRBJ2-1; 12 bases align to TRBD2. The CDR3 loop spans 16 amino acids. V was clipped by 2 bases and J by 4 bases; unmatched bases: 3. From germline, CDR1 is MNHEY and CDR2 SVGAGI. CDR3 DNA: TGTGCCAGCAGTTACCTGCTAGCGGGAGGGTACAATGAGCAGTTCTTC. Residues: CASSYLLAGGYNEQFF.

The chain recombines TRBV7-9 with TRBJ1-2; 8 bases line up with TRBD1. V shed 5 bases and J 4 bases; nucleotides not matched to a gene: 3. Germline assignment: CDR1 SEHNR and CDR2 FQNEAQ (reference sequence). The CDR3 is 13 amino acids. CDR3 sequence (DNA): TGTGCCAGCAGCCAGGACAGGGTCTATGGCTACACCTTC. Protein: CASSQDRVYGYTF. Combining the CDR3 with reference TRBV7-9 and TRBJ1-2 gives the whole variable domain DTGVSQNPRHKITKRGQNVTFRCDPISEHNRLYWYRQTLGQGPEFLTYFQNEAQLEKSRLLSDRFSAERPKGSFSTLEIQRTEQGDSAMYLCASSQDRVYGYTFGSGTRLTVV.

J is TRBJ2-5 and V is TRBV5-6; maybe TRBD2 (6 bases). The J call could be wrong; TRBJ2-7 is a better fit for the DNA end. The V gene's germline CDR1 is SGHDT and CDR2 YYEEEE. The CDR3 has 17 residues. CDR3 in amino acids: CASSLWRARVFSYEQYF. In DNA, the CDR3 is TGTGCCAGCAGCTTGTGGAGGGCCCGCGTCTTTTCCTACGAGCAGTACTTC.

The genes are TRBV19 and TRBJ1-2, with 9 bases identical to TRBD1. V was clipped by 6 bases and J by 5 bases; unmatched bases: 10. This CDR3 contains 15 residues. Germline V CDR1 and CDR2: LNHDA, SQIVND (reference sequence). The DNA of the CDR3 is TGTGCCAGTAGCAGTCGCGGGACAGGGCATTATGGCTACACCTTC. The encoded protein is CASSSRGTGHYGYTF.